Included here is one T cell receptor beta chain sequence, with context. These data originate in a study of blood T cell repertoires in COVID-19. As for the study in general: Material from acute and convalescent COVID-19 was sourced from the United States, Italy and Spain. T cells, B-cell-depleted T cells, or PBMCs supplied cDNA or gDNA.

Original data processing: Reference gene primer amplification yielded estimated nucleated cell counts. The table came from immunoSEQ multiplex PCR; TCRdb's copy has only in-frame clones and leaves some out. V, J and clone size are those of that table, while D and trimming were read from the DNA. The repertoire holds around 250,000 clones, with roughly 89% as singletons. CDR1 and CDR2 from the germline V gene are MDHEN and SYDVKM. The V gene lost 3 bases and the J gene lost 4 bases, with 15 bases spanning the gap. This CDR3 spans 16 amino acids. The receptor comes from a middle-aged woman who had recovered from COVID-19. The sequencing input was peripheral blood. The chain carries TRBV28 and TRBJ1-4, with D hard to call. CDR3 nucleotide sequence: TGTGCCAGCAGTTTCCCCGGGGTGGCCAATAATGAAAAACTGTTTTTT. This translates into CASSFPGVANNEKLFF.